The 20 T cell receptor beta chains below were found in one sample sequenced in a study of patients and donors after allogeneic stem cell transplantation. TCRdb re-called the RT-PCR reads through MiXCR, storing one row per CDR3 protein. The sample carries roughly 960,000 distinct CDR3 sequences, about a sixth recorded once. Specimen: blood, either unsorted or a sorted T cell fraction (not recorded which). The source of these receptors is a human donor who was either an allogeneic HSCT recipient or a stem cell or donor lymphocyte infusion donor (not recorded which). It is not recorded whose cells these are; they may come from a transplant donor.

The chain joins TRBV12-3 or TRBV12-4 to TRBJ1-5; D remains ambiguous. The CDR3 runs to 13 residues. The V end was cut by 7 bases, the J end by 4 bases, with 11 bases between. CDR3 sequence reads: CASTNSENQPQHF. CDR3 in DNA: TGTGCCAGCACCAACAGTGAAAATCAGCCCCAGCATTTT.

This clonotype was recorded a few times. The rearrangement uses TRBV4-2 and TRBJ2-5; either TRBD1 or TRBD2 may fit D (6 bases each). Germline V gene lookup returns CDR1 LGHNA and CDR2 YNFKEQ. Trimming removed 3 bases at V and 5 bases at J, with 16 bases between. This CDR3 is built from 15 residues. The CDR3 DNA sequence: TGTGCCAGCAGCCAGGTTATGGGGGGCAGGGAGACCCAGTACTTC. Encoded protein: CASSQVMGGRETQYF.

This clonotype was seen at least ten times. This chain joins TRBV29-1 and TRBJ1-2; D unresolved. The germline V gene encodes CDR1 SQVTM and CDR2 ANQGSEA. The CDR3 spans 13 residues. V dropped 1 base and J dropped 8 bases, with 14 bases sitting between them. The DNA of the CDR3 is TGCAGCGTTGAAGGAGAGGCGGGGTTCGGCTACACCTTC. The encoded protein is CSVEGEAGFGYTF.

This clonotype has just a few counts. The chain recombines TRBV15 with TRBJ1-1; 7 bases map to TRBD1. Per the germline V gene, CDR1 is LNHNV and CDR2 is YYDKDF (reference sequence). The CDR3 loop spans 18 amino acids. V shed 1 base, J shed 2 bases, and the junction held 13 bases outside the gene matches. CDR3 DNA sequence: TGTGCCACCAGCAGAGGACTAGGGGGCAGATCGTTAAACACTGAAGCTTTCTTT. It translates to CATSRGLGGRSLNTEAFF.

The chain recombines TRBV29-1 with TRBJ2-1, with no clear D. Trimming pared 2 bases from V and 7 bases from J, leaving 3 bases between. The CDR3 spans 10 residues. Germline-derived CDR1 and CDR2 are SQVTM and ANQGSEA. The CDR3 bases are TGCAGCGTTGAAAAAAATGAGCAGTTCTTC. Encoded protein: CSVEKNEQFF.

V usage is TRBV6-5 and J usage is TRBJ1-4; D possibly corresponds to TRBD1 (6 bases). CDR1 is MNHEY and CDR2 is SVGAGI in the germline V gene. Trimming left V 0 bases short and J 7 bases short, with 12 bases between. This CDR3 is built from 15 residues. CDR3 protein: CASSYSSTGSEKLFF. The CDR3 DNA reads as TGTGCCAGCAGTTACTCGAGTACAGGGAGTGAAAAACTGTTTTTT.

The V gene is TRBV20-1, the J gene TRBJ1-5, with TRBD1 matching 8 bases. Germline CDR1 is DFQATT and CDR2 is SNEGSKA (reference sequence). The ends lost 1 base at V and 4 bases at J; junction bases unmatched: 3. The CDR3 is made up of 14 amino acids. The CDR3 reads CSARGTGGNQPQHF. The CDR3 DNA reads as TGCAGTGCTAGAGGCACAGGGGGAAATCAGCCCCAGCATTTT.

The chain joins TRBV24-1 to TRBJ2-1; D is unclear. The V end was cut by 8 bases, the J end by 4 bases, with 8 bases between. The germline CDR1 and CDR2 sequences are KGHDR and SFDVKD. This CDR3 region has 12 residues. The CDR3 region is CATTDPYNEQFF. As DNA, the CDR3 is TGTGCCACCACTGACCCTTACAATGAGCAGTTCTTC.

Here the CDR3 reads CASSLSRLATGELFF. CDR3 coding DNA: TGTGCCAGCAGCTTATCCCGACTAGCGACCGGGGAGCTGTTTTTT. The V call is TRBV7-9, the J call TRBJ2-2, with 8 positions matching TRBD2. The CDR3 covers 15 residues. Germline loops: CDR1 SEHNR, CDR2 FQNEAQ (reference sequence). V was pared by 2 bases and J by 5 bases, with 4 bases of the junction left unmatched.

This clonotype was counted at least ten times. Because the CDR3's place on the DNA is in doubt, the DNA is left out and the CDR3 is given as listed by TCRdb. The CDR3 sequence is CASSFLAGWVTEAFF. The V and J genes are TRBV12-3 or TRBV12-4 and TRBJ1-1; TRBD1 is the table's D call and was not checked against the DNA. Counting both end residues, the CDR3 totals 15 amino acids.

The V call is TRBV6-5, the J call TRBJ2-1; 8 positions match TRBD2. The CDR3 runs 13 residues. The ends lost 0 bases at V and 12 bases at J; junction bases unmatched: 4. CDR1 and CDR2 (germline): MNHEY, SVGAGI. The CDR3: CASSYSNGGGQFF. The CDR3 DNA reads TGTGCCAGCAGTTACTCGAACGGGGGGGGGCAGTTCTTC.

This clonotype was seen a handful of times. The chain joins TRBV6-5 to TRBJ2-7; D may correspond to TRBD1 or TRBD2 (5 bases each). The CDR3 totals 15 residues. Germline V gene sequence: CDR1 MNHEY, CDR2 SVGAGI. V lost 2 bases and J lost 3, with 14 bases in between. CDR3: CASSYPHGGFYEQYF. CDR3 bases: TGTGCCAGCAGTTACCCTCATGGGGGTTTCTACGAGCAGTACTTC.

In nucleotides, the CDR3 is TGTGCCAGCACCCGTGGGGCCAACGTCCTGACTTTC. Its translation is CASTRGANVLTF. The chain has TRBV6-5 and TRBJ2-6; unclear D gene. The germline gives CDR1 MNHEY, CDR2 SVGAGI. The V end lost 7 bases, the J end lost 3 bases, and 4 bases lay between the germline ends. The CDR3 contains 12 residues.

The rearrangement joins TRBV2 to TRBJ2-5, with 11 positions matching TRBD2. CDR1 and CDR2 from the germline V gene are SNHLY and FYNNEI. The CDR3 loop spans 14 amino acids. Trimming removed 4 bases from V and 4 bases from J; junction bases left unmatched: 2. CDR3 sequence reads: CASSGGLAGETQYF. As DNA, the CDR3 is TGTGCCAGCAGTGGCGGACTAGCGGGAGAGACCCAGTACTTC.

CDR3: CAWRNLWTVEAFF. The DNA for the CDR3 is TGTGCCTGGAGGAACCTTTGGACAGTTGAAGCTTTCTTT. The chain is built from TRBV30 and TRBJ1-1; tentatively, D is TRBD1 (6 bases). In germline, CDR1 is GTSNPN, CDR2 SVGIG (reference sequence). The CDR3 spans 13 residues. Trimming shortened V by 3 bases and J by 7 bases, and 15 bases separated the two germline ends. The full variable domain, its missing parts supplied by reference TRBV30 and TRBJ1-1, is SQTIHQWPATLVQPVGSPLSLECTVEGTSNPNLYWYRQAAGRGLQLLFYSVGIGQISSEVPQNLSASRPQDRQFILSSKKLLLSDSGFYLCAWRNLWTVEAFFGQGTRLTVV.

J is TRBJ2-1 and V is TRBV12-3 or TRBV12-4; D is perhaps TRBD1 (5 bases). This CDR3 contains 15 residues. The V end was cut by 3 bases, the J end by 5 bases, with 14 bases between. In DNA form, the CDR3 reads TGTGCCAGCAGTTTCGACAGAGGTGGCCACAATGAGCAGTTCTTC. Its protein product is CASSFDRGGHNEQFF.

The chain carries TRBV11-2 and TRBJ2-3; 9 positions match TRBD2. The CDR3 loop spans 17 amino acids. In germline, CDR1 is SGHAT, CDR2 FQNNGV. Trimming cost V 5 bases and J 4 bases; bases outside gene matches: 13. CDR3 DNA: TGTGCCAGCAGCCTACTAGCGGGTAGCGGTCCCCCAGATACGCAGTATTTT. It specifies CASSLLAGSGPPDTQYF.

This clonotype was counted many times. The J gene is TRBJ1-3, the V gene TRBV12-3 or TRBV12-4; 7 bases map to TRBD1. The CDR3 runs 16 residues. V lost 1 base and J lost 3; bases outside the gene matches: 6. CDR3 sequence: CASSLGSDRNGNTIYF. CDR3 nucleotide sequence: TGTGCCAGCAGTTTAGGCTCGGACAGGAATGGAAACACCATATATTTT.

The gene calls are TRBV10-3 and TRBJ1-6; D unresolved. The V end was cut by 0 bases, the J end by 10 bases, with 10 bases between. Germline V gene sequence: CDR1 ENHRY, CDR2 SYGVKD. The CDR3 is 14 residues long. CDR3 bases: TGTGCCATCAGTGAGTCGCCGGTGAGGTCACCCCTCCACTTT. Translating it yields CAISESPVRSPLHF.

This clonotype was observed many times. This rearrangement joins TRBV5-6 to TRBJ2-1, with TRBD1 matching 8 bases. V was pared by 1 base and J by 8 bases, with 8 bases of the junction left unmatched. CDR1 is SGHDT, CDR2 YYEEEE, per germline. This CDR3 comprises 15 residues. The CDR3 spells CASSLYRTGLDEQFF. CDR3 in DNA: TGTGCCAGCAGCTTGTACCGGACAGGGCTCGATGAGCAGTTCTTC.